Listed below are T cell receptor beta chains from one sample, sequenced in a study of blood T cells in healthy people across ages. TCRdb reprocessed the 5' RACE reads via MiXCR and lists one record per CDR3 protein. The data hold about 700,000 distinct CDR3 sequences, with about 30% observed a single time. Sequenced: blood. These receptors were collected from an elderly woman in good health. Each CDR3 is given with its conserved first and last residue. A D gene is named only where the DNA matches it firmly. Size tells how often a clone was seen (once, few, many) or the class of an expanded clone, and some rows leave it out.

>TRBV21-1|14|NA|TRBJ2-7|NA
CASSNGKGSYEQYF
TGTGCCAGCAGCAATGGGAAGGGTTCCTACGAGCAGTACTTC
>TRBV10-2|14|NA|TRBJ2-7|TRBD2
CASGLAGTSYEQYF
TGCGCCAGCGGCCTAGCGGGTACCTCCTACGAGCAGTACTTC
>TRBV25-1|13|NA|TRBJ2-5|NA
CASSEFGGETQYF
TGTGCCAGCAGTGAGTTTGGGGGCGAGACCCAGTACTTC
>TRBV29-1|18|NA|TRBJ1-5|NA
CSVEGCRAGAGSNQPQHF
TGCAGCGTTGAAGGGTGTAGGGCAGGGGCTGGGAGCAATCAGCCCCAGCATTTT
>TRBV6-5|14|many|TRBJ2-7|NA
CASSSAIPPYEQYF
TGTGCCAGCAGTTCCGCTATACCCCCCTACGAGCAGTACTTC
>TRBV28|16|once|TRBJ1-2|TRBD1
CASTLAGDRGLCGYTF
TGTGCCAGCACCCTGGCGGGGGACAGGGGGTTGTGTGGCTACACCTTC
>TRBV7-2|15|NA|TRBJ2-7|NA
CASSEGLSYGYEQYF
TGTGCCAGCAGCGAGGGACTGTCTTATGGCTACGAGCAGTACTTC
>TRBV7-3|13|many|TRBJ1-1|NA
CASSSTGGGEAFF
TGTGCCAGCAGCTCCACCGGGGGGGGGGAAGCTTTCTTT
>TRBV5-6|11|NA|TRBJ2-1|NA
CASTLGNEQFF
TGTGCCAGCACTTTGGGGAATGAGCAGTTCTTC
>TRBV5-1|15|many|TRBJ1-1|NA
CASSLEGWRATEAFF
TGCGCCAGCAGCTTGGAGGGGTGGAGGGCCACTGAAGCTTTCTTT
>TRBV11-2|15|NA|TRBJ2-1|TRBD1
CASSLVGDRNNEQFF
TGTGCCAGCAGCTTAGTAGGGGACAGAAACAATGAGCAGTTCTTC
>TRBV5-4|16|few|TRBJ2-3|NA
CASSSPGVVGADTQYF
TGTGCCAGCAGCTCCCCAGGGGTCGTCGGGGCAGATACGCAGTATTTT
>TRBV6-5|13|NA|TRBJ2-3|NA
CASSLSKKDTQYF
TGTGCCAGCAGCCTCTCGAAGAAAGATACGCAGTATTTT
>TRBV11-2|13|NA|TRBJ1-3|NA
CASRGGGGNTIYF
TGTGCCAGCCGTGGAGGGGGAGGAAACACCATATATTTT
>TRBV7-3|15|many|TRBJ1-5|NA
CASSFRLPGGEPQHF
TGTGCCAGCAGCTTCCGTCTCCCCGGAGGCGAACCCCAGCATTTT
>TRBV30|16|few|TRBJ1-5|NA
CAWSDPTGRSNQPQHF
TGTGCCTGGAGTGACCCGACAGGTCGTAGCAATCAGCCCCAGCATTTT
>TRBV5-1|16|NA|TRBJ2-2|NA
CASSSHLTGNTGELFF
TGCGCCAGCAGCTCGCATTTGACAGGGAACACCGGGGAGCTGTTTTTT
>TRBV20-1|13|NA|TRBJ2-7|TRBD2
CSAPGRGRHEQYF
TGCAGTGCCCCCGGGAGGGGTCGACACGAGCAGTACTTC
>TRBV27|17|many|TRBJ2-1|TRBD2
CASSSASGTRWVNEQFF
TGTGCCAGCAGTTCGGCCTCCGGGACTAGATGGGTCAATGAGCAGTTCTTC
>TRBV20-1|13|few|TRBJ1-4|NA
CSARGPQHEKLFF
TGCAGTGCTAGGGGGCCGCAGCATGAAAAACTGTTTTTT
>TRBV2|14|many|TRBJ2-7|TRBD2
CASTPTSGTYEQYF
TGTGCCAGCACTCCGACTAGCGGGACGTACGAGCAGTACTTC
>TRBV20-1|14|NA|TRBJ1-1|NA
CGAVGPARNTEAFF
TGCGGTGCCGTAGGTCCGGCAAGGAACACTGAAGCTTTCTTT
>TRBV7-2|18|NA|TRBJ2-7|TRBD2
CASSFTVPSGGAVHEQYF
TGTGCCAGCAGCTTTACTGTGCCTAGCGGGGGGGCGGTCCACGAGCAGTACTTC
>TRBV13|18|NA|TRBJ2-1|TRBD2
CASSLGISGGARDNEQFF
TGTGCCAGCAGCTTAGGCATCAGCGGGGGGGCCCGGGACAATGAGCAGTTCTTC
>TRBV15|14|NA|TRBJ2-5|NA
CATSRDGVGETQYF
TGTGCCACCAGCAGAGATGGGGTCGGCGAGACCCAGTACTTC
>TRBV28|13|NA|TRBJ1-2|NA
CASSLGGIYGYTF
TGTGCCAGCAGTTTAGGGGGGATCTATGGCTACACCTTC
>TRBV7-2|12|many|TRBJ2-1|NA
CASSLGGAHPFF
TGTGCCAGCAGCTTAGGGGGGGCTCATCCGTTCTTC
>TRBV25-1|14|many|TRBJ2-1|NA
CASSEVSLFDEQFF
TGTGCCAGCAGTGAAGTGTCTCTCTTCGATGAGCAGTTCTTC
>TRBV15|12|NA|TRBJ1-1|NA
CATSRPGGQAFF
TGTGCCACCAGCAGACCGGGAGGCCAAGCTTTCTTT
>TRBV9|15|many|TRBJ1-2|NA
CASSVGQGNNYGYTF
TGTGCCAGCAGCGTAGGGCAGGGTAATAACTATGGCTACACCTTC
>TRBV29-1|17|many|TRBJ2-1|TRBD2
CSVEGLSDRGGPLGQFF
TGCAGCGTTGAAGGTCTTTCTGACCGGGGGGGACCCCTTGGACAGTTCTTC
>TRBV6-5|16|few|TRBJ2-1|TRBD2
CASSYTSGGSYNELFF
TGTGCCAGCAGTTATACTAGCGGGGGCTCCTACAATGAGCTGTTCTTC
>TRBV4-1|15|NA|TRBJ2-1|TRBD2
CASSQALAGNNEQFF
TGCGCCAGCAGCCAAGCGCTAGCGGGTAACAATGAGCAGTTCTTC
>TRBV6-2/TRBV6-3|12|NA|TRBJ1-2|NA
CASSYGEYGYTF
TGTGCCAGCAGTTATGGAGAGTATGGCTACACCTTC
>TRBV11-3|12|NA|TRBJ2-3|NA
CASSLVEVPQYF
TGTGCCAGCAGCTTAGTTGAAGTTCCGCAGTATTTT
>TRBV20-1|13|once|TRBJ2-1|TRBD1
CSASKGQLRQQFF
TGCAGTGCTAGTAAGGGACAGCTGAGGCAGCAGTTCTTC
>TRBV5-1|15|NA|TRBJ2-2|NA
CASSIKTRNTGELFF
TGCGCCAGCAGCATTAAGACAAGGAACACCGGGGAGCTGTTTTTT
>TRBV6-2/TRBV6-3|13|NA|TRBJ1-1|NA
CASRQVKFDEAFF
TGTGCCAGCCGACAGGTAAAATTCGATGAAGCTTTCTTT
>TRBV30|16|NA|TRBJ2-3|NA
CARDLGRGAFTDTQYF
TGTGCCAGGGACTTAGGACGCGGGGCCTTTACGGATACGCAGTATTTT
>TRBV12-3/TRBV12-4|13|NA|TRBJ2-7|NA
CASSPPMSYEQYF
TGTGCCAGCAGCCCTCCTATGTCCTACGAGCAGTACTTC
>TRBV30|13|many|TRBJ1-2|NA
CASTPDGFYGYTF
TGTGCCTCGACTCCGGACGGGTTCTATGGCTACACCTTC
>TRBV6-2/TRBV6-3|13|many|TRBJ1-1|NA
CASTPGRYTEAFF
TGTGCCAGCACCCCCGGACGGTACACTGAAGCTTTCTTT
>TRBV5-1|17|many|TRBJ2-1|TRBD2
CASSLGILAGGPDEQFF
TGCGCCAGCAGCCTCGGCATTTTAGCGGGGGGGCCGGATGAGCAGTTCTTC
>TRBV29-1|14|few|TRBJ2-7|NA
CSVGEVGGGAEQYF
TGCAGCGTTGGGGAGGTGGGTGGGGGCGCCGAGCAGTACTTC
>TRBV12-3/TRBV12-4|17|NA|TRBJ2-7|TRBD1
CASSLIMGTGSAYEQYF
TGTGCCAGCAGTTTAATTATGGGGACAGGTTCTGCCTACGAGCAGTACTTC
>TRBV7-2|14|many|TRBJ1-5|NA
CASSSGTRGQPQHF
TGTGCCAGCAGCTCCGGGACCAGAGGACAGCCCCAGCATTTT
>TRBV5-1|14|many|TRBJ1-2|TRBD1
CASAPAGQGYGYTF
TGCGCCAGCGCGCCCGCGGGACAGGGCTATGGCTACACCTTC
>TRBV5-1|17|many|TRBJ2-7|TRBD2
CASSWTSGGLQAHEQYF
TGCGCCAGCAGTTGGACTAGCGGGGGCCTCCAGGCGCACGAGCAGTACTTC
>TRBV29-1|15|NA|TRBJ2-2|TRBD2
CSVRAGTSGTGELFF
TGCAGCGTACGGGCCGGGACTAGCGGCACCGGGGAGCTGTTTTTT
>TRBV18|17|few|TRBJ1-1|NA
CASSPLSRLHEGTEAFF
TGTGCCAGCTCACCCCTAAGCCGATTACATGAAGGCACTGAAGCTTTCTTT
>TRBV7-2|17|many|TRBJ1-2|NA
CASSLAGSKKINYGYTF
TGTGCCAGCAGCTTAGCGGGGTCGAAAAAGATTAACTATGGCTACACCTTC
>TRBV5-1|13|NA|TRBJ1-1|NA
CASSRTIVGQAFF
TGCGCCAGCAGCCGAACCATCGTGGGGCAGGCTTTCTTT
>TRBV20-1|14|NA|TRBJ2-7|TRBD2
CSARVPAGVEEQYF
TGCAGTGCTAGAGTTCCAGCGGGAGTGGAGGAGCAGTACTTC
>TRBV28|14|few|TRBJ2-7|NA
CASSSSTVSYEQYF
TGTGCCAGCAGTTCCTCGACCGTTAGCTACGAGCAGTACTTC
>TRBV6-5|16|NA|TRBJ2-5|NA
CASSYSGEPGDETQYF
TGTGCCAGCAGTTACTCGGGAGAGCCGGGGGATGAGACCCAGTACTTC
>TRBV20-1|11|few|TRBJ2-1|NA
CSAGLSIGQFF
TGCAGTGCTGGCTTGAGCATTGGGCAGTTCTTC
>TRBV6-6|15|NA|TRBJ2-1|NA
CASSSPLDSYNEQFF
TGTGCCAGCAGTTCCCCGCTAGACTCCTACAATGAGCAGTTCTTC
>TRBV27|16|NA|TRBJ2-5|NA
CASSLWASSRGETQYF
TGTGCCAGCAGTTTATGGGCTAGCTCGAGAGGAGAGACCCAGTACTTC
>TRBV27|15|NA|TRBJ2-5|TRBD1
CASSIRDRPYNEQYF
TGTGCCAGCAGTATCCGGGACAGGCCCTACAATGAGCAGTACTTC
>TRBV25-1|15|NA|TRBJ1-6|TRBD1
CASSSSSTGTSPLHF
TGTGCCAGCAGTTCCTCTTCGACAGGGACTTCACCCCTCCACTTT